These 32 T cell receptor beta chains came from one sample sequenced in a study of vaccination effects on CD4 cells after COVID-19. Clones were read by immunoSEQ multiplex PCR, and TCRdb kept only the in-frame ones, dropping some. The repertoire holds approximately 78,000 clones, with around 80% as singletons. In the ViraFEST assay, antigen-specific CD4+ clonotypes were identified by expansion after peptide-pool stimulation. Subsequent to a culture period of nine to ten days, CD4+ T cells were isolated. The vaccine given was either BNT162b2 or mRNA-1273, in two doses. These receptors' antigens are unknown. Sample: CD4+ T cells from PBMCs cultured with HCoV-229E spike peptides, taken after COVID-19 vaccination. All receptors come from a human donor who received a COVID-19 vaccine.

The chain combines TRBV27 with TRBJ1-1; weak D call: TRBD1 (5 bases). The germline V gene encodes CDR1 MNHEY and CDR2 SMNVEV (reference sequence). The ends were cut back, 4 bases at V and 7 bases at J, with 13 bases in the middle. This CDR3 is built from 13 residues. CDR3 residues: CASSSPGGFEAFF. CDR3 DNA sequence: TGTGCCAGCAGTTCCCCGGGGGGGTTTGAAGCTTTCTTT.

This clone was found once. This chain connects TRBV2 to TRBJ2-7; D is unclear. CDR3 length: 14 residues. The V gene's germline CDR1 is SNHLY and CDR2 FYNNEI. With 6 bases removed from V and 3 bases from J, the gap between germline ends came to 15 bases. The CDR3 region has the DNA TGTGCCAGCAGAGGGTCTCAAAACAGCTACGAGCAGTACGTC. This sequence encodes CASRGSQNSYEQYV.

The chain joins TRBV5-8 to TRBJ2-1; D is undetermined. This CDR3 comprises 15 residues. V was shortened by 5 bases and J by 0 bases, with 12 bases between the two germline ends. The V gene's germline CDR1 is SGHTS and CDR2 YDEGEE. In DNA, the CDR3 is TGTGCCAGCAGTCCCGCCAGACGCTCCTACAATGAGCAGTTCTTC. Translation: CASSPARRSYNEQFF.

The CDR3: CASSIEDRPAFF. DNA of the CDR3: TGTGCCAGTAGTATAGAGGACAGGCCCGCTTTCTTT. V usage is TRBV19 and J usage is TRBJ1-1, with 7 bases identical to TRBD1. CDR1 is LNHDA, CDR2 SQIVND, per germline (reference sequence). Trimming took 0 bases from V and 11 from J; bases not matched to a gene: 3. The CDR3 runs to 12 residues.

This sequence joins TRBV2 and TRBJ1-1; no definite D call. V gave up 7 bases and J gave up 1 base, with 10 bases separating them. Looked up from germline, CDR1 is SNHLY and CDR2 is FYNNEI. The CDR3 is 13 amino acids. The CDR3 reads CASKTVPNTEAFF. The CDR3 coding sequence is TGTGCCAGCAAGACTGTTCCGAACACTGAAGCTTTCTTT. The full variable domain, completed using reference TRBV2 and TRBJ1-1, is EPEVTQTPSHQVTQMGQEVILRCVPISNHLYFYWYRQILGQKVEFLVSFYNNEISEKSEIFDDQFSVERPDGSNFTLKIRSTKLEDSAMYFCASKTVPNTEAFFGQGTRLTVV.

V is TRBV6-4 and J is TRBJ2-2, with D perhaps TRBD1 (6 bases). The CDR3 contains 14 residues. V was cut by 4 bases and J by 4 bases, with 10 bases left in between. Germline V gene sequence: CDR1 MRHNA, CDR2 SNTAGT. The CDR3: CASSADRSTGELFF. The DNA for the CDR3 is TGTGCCAGCAGTGCGGACAGATCCACCGGGGAGCTGTTTTTT.

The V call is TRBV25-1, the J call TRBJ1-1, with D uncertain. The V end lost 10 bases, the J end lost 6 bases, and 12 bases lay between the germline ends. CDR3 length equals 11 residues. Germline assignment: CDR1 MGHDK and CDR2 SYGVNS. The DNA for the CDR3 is TGTGCCACCCGGTTTGAAGCTGAAGCTTTCTTT. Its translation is CATRFEAEAFF.

The CDR3 region is CASRGQQNSPLHF. CDR3 coding DNA: TGTGCCAGCAGAGGACAGCAAAATTCACCCCTCCACTTT. This chain connects TRBV6-4 to TRBJ1-6; D is possibly TRBD1 (6 bases). Germline lookup yields CDR1 MRHNA and CDR2 SNTAGT. The V end was cut by 6 bases, the J end by 7 bases, with 10 bases between. This CDR3 spans 13 amino acids.

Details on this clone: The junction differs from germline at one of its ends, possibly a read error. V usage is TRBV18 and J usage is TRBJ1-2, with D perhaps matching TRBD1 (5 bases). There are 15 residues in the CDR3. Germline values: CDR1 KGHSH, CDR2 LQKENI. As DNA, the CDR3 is TGTGCCAGCTCCCCACTTGAGGGGCCGGTCTATGGCTACACCTTC. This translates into CASSPLEGPVYGYTF.

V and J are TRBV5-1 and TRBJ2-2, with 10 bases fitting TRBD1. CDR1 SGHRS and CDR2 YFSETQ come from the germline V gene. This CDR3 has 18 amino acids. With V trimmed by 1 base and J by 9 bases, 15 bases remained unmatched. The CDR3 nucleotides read TGCGCCAGCAGCTTGCCCGGAGGCGGGACAGGGGCAGGTCGGGAGCTGTTTTTT. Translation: CASSLPGGGTGAGRELFF.

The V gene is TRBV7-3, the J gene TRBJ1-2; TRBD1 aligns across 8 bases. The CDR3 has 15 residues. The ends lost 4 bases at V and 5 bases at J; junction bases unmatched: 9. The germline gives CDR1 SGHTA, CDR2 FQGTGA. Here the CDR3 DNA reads TGTGCCAGCAGCTCAAACCCAGGGGGCGCTTATGGCTACACCTTC. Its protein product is CASSSNPGGAYGYTF. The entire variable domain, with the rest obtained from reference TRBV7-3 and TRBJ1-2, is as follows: GAGVSQTPSNKVTEKGKYVELRCDPISGHTALYWYRQSLGQGPEFLIYFQGTGAADDSGLPNDRFFAVRPEGSVSTLKIQRTERGDSAVYLCASSSNPGGAYGYTFGSGTRLTVV.

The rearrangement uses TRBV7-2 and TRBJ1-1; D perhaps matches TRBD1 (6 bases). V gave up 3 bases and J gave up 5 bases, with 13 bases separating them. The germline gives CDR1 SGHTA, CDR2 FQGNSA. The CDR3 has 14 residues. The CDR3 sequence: CASSFSGRGTEAFF. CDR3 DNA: TGTGCCAGCAGCTTCTCTGGCAGGGGTACTGAAGCTTTCTTT.

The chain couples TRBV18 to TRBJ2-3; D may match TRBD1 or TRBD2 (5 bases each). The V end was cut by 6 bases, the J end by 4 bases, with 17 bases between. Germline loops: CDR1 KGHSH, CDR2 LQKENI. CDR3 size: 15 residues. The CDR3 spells CASSPGTQGPDTQYF. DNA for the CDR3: TGTGCCAGCTCCCCGGGGACCCAGGGTCCAGATACGCAGTATTTT.

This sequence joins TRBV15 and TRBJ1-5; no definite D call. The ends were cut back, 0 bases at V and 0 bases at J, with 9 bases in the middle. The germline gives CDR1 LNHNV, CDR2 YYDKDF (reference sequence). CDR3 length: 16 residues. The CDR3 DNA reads TGTGCCACCAGCAGAGAACGGGGATTTAGCAATCAGCCCCAGCATTTT. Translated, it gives CATSRERGFSNQPQHF.

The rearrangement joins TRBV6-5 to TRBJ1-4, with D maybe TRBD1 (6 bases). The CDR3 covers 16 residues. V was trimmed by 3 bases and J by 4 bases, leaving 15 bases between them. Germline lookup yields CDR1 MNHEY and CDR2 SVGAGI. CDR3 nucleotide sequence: TGTGCCAGCAGTTATTCGATCCAGGGGCTTAATGAAAAACTGTTTTTT. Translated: CASSYSIQGLNEKLFF.

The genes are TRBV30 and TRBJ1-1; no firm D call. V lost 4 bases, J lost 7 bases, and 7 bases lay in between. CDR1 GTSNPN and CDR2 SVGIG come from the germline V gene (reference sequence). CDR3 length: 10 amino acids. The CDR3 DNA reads TGTGCCTGGAAAACTTTTGAAGCTTTCTTT. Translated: CAWKTFEAFF.

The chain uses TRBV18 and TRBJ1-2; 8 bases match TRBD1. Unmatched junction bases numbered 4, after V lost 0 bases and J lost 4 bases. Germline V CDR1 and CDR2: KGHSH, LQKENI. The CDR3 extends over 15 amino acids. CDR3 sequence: CASSPPTGGPYGYTF. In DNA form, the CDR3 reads TGTGCCAGCTCACCACCCACAGGGGGTCCCTATGGCTACACCTTC.

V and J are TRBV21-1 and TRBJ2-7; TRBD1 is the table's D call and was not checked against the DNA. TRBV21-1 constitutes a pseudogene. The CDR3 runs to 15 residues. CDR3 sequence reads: CASSKGPGATNEQYV. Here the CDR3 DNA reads TGTGCCAGCAGCAAAGGACCAGGGGCAACGAACGAGCAGTACGTC.

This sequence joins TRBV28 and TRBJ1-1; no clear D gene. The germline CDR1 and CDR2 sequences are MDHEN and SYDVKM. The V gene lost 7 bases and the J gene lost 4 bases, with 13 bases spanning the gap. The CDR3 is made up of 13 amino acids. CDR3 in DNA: TGTGCCAGCACACACCCGGTCTCCACTGAAGCTTTCTTT. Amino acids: CASTHPVSTEAFF.

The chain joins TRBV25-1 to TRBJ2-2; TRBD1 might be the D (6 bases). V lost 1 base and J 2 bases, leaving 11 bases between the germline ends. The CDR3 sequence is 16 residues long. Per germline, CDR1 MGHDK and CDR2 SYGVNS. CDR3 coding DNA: TGTGCCAGCAGTGAATCTACAGGGAGTAACACCGGGGAGCTGTTTTTT. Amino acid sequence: CASSESTGSNTGELFF.

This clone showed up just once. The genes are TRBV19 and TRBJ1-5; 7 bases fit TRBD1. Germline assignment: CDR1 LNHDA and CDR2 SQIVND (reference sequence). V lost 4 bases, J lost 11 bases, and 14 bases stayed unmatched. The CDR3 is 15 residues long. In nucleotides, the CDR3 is TGTGCCAGTAGTAACGGACAGGCCCACAAGGTGTCCCAGCATTTT. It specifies CASSNGQAHKVSQHF.

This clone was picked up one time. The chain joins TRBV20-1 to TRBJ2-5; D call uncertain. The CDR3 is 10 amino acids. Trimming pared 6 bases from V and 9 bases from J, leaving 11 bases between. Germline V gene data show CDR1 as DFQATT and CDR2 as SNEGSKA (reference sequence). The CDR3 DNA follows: TGCAGTGCCACACATAAGGCCCAGTACTTC. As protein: CSATHKAQYF.

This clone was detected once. The DNA of the CDR3 is TGTGCCACCAGCAGAGATTACGGGACAGCCAAAAACATTCAGTACTTC. It specifies CATSRDYGTAKNIQYF. The V call is TRBV15, the J call TRBJ2-4; tentatively, D is TRBD1 or TRBD2 (5 bases each). The ends were cut back, 0 bases at V and 0 bases at J, with 9 bases in the middle. The CDR3 has 16 amino acids. Germline V gene lookup returns CDR1 LNHNV and CDR2 YYDKDF (reference sequence).

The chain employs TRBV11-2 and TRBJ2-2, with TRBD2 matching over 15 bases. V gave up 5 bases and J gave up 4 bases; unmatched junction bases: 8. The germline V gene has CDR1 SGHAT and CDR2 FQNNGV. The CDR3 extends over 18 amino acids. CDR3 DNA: TGTGCCAGCAGCCCGGGGACTAGCGGGGGGCCTATCACCGGGGAGCTGTTTTTT. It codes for CASSPGTSGGPITGELFF.

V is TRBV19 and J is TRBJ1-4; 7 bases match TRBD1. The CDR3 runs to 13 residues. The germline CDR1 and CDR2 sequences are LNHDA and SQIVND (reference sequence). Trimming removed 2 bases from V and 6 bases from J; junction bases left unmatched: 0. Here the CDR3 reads CASSITGDEKLFF. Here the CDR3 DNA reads TGTGCCAGTAGTATAACAGGGGATGAAAAACTGTTTTTT.

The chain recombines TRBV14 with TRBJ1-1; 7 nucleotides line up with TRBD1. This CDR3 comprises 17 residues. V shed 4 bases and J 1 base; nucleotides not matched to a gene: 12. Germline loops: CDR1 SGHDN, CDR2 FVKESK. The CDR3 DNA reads TGTGCCAGCAGCCCGCCTCTTGTAGGGACAGCGAACACTGAAGCTTTCTTT. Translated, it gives CASSPPLVGTANTEAFF.

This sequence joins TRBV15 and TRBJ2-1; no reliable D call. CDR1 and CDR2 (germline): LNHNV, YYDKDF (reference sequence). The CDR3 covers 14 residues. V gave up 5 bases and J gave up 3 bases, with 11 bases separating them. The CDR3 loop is CATSPRGSYNEQFF. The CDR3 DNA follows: TGTGCCACCAGCCCGCGCGGTAGCTACAATGAGCAGTTCTTC.

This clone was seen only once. DNA for the CDR3: TGTGCCAGCAGATTCGCTAGCGGATCGACGCAGTATTTT. It specifies CASRFASGSTQYF. V and J are TRBV12-3 or TRBV12-4 and TRBJ2-3; 7 bases are shared with TRBD2. CDR3 length: 13 residues. Losses at the gene ends were 6 bases for V and 9 bases for J; bases not matched to a gene: 9.

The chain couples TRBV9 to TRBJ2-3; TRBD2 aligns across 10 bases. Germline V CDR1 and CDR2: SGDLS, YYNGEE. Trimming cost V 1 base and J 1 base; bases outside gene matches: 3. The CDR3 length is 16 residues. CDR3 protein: CASSVTGTSGTDTQYF. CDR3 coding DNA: TGTGCCAGCAGCGTAACCGGGACTAGCGGCACAGATACGCAGTATTTT.

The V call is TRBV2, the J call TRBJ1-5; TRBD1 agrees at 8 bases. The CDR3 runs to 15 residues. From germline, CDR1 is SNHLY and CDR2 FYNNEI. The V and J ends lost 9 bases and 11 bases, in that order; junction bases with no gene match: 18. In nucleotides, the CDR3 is TGTGCCAGTAATTTAGGGACAGGCGTTAGGTCGGCCCAGCATTTT. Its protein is CASNLGTGVRSAQHF.

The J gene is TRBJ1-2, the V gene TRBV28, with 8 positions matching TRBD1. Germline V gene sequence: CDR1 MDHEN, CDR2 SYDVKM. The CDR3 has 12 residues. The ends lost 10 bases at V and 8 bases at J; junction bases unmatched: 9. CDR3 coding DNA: TGTGCCAACCAGGGGGCTGGAGAAGGCTACACCTTC. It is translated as CANQGAGEGYTF.

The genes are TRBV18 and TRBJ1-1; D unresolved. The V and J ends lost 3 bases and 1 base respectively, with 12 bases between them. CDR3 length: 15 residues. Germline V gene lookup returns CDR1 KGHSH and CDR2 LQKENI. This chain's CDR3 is CASSPQSGKNTEAFF. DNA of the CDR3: TGTGCCAGCTCACCTCAGTCGGGGAAGAACACTGAAGCTTTCTTT.